This TCR beta chain derives from a study of blood T cell repertoires in COVID-19. As for the study in general: PBMCs, B-cell-depleted T cells, or T cells provided the cDNA or gDNA that made up the material.

CDR3 length: 14 residues. Trimming stripped 4 bases from V and 7 bases from J, with 14 bases between. CDR1 and CDR2 from the germline V gene are MNHEY and SVGEGT. TCRdb keeps only in-frame clones here, not all; method: immunoSEQ multiplex PCR. The data contain around 72,000 clones, roughly 80% of them singletons. This TCR derives from a woman in her fifties or sixties with acute or convalescent COVID-19. This rearrangement joins TRBV6-2 or TRBV6-3 to TRBJ2-1; D might be TRBD2 (5 bases). The material sequenced was peripheral blood. CDR3 sequence reads: CASSFRGPGNEQFF. For the CDR3, the DNA is TGTGCCAGCAGTTTCCGCGGGCCGGGAAATGAGCAGTTCTTC.